A selection of T cell receptor beta chains follows, all from one sample in a study of shared clonotypes between healthy human individuals. Measured with immunoSEQ multiplex PCR; TCRdb has only the in-frame clones, and not every one. The sample has around 1.9 million clones; 85% to 95% are singletons. The sequenced sample consisted of naive CD8+ T cells from PBMCs. The receptors here all came from a young man in good health. Some clones in this sample may be carry-over from other donors' samples. Each CDR3 is given with its conserved first and last residue. D genes are given only for firm matches. The size of a clone is reported for some rows only, either as once, few or many, or as a class for expanded clones.

J gene | V gene | clone size | D gene | CDR3 DNA | CDR3 protein
TRBJ2-2 | TRBV6-4 | NA | NA | TGTGCCAGCAGTGACTCGTTTGCGGGTGAAAATACGAACACCGGGGAGCTGTTTTTT | CASSDSFAGENTNTGELFF
TRBJ1-5 | TRBV20-1 | NA | NA | TGCAGTGCTAGAGGGGAGGAGCCCCAGCATTTT | CSARGEEPQHF
TRBJ1-2 | TRBV7-9 | NA | TRBD1 | TGTGCCAGCAGCTGGACAGGGGACTATGGCTACACCTTC | CASSWTGDYGYTF
TRBJ2-7 | TRBV7-9 | NA | NA | TGTGCCAGCAGCCCTACGGCAGGGGTAGAGCAGTACTTC | CASSPTAGVEQYF
TRBJ1-1 | TRBV19 | NA | NA | TGTGCCAGTAACGATCGGACAGAATTGAACACTGAAGCTTTCTTT | CASNDRTELNTEAFF
TRBJ2-3 | TRBV19 | NA | NA | TGTGCCAGTAGTATACGGTACAGGGAATACACAGATACGCAGTATTTT | CASSIRYREYTDTQYF
TRBJ2-1 | TRBV5-1 | NA | NA | TGCGCCAGCAGCTTGAGTAGCTTGGATGAGCAGTTCTTC | CASSLSSLDEQFF
TRBJ1-2 | TRBV5-8 | NA | TRBD1 | TGTGCCAGCAGCTTGGCGGGGGAACAGGGGGCATTTGGCTACACCTTC | CASSLAGEQGAFGYTF
TRBJ2-7 | TRBV5-7 | NA | TRBD2 | TGTGCCAGCTGCTTGGAACGGGAGGCCAGCTCCTACGAGCAGTACTTC | CASCLEREASSYEQYF
TRBJ2-7 | TRBV4-1 | NA | TRBD1 | TGCGCCAGCAGCCAACCCGGGACAGGGATGGGCGAGCAGTACTTC | CASSQPGTGMGEQYF
TRBJ2-7 | TRBV13 | NA | NA | TGTGCCAGCAGCTGGGGGGCCGAGCAGTACTTC | CASSWGAEQYF
TRBJ1-1 | TRBV30 | NA | TRBD1 | TGTGCCTGGGACGGGACAGGACTGAACACTGAAGCTTTCTTT | CAWDGTGLNTEAFF
TRBJ2-3 | TRBV28 | once | TRBD2 | TGTGCCAGCAGTTTCGCGGGAGAGGGCACAGATACGCAGTATTTT | CASSFAGEGTDTQYF
TRBJ2-7 | TRBV7-9 | NA | NA | TGTGCCAGCAGCGCCGACAGAGACTACGAGCAGTACTTC | CASSADRDYEQYF
TRBJ2-7 | TRBV11-2 | NA | TRBD1 | TGTGCCAGCAGCTTTGGGACAGGGACCTACGAGCAGTACTTC | CASSFGTGTYEQYF
TRBJ2-1 | TRBV27 | NA | NA | TGTGCCAGCAGTTTAGGGGGACCTGAGCAGTTCTTC | CASSLGGPEQFF
TRBJ2-7 | TRBV10-2 | NA | NA | TGCGCCAGCAGGTCGGGTCACGAGCAGTACTTC | CASRSGHEQYF
TRBJ1-4 | TRBV4-1 | NA | TRBD1 | TGCGCCAGCAGTCGAAGCGCAGGGGGGAGTGAAAAACTGTTTTTT | CASSRSAGGSEKLFF
TRBJ2-7 | TRBV7-8 | NA | NA | TGTGCCAGCACCTCCACCTCTATCGGGCAGTACTTC | CASTSTSIGQYF
TRBJ2-2 | TRBV7-9 | NA | NA | TGTGCCAGCAGCTTAAGCGGTCACAGGGTCGTCACCGGGGAGCTGTTTTTT | CASSLSGHRVVTGELFF
TRBJ2-2 | TRBV11-3 | NA | TRBD1 | TGTGCCAGCAGCTCGGAGACAGGGATCGGGGAGCTGTTTTTT | CASSSETGIGELFF
TRBJ1-2 | TRBV19 | once | TRBD1 | TGTGCCAGTAGTTCTAGGACAGGCCTCTATGGCTACACCTTC | CASSSRTGLYGYTF
TRBJ2-7 | TRBV4-3 | NA | NA | TGCGCCAGCAGCTTCCTCGGGGGAAGGGCCTACGAGCAGTACTTC | CASSFLGGRAYEQYF
TRBJ1-2 | TRBV5-5 | NA | NA | TGTGCCAGCAGCTTGGCGCTTCCGGATTCCTATGGCTACACCTTC | CASSLALPDSYGYTF
TRBJ2-7 | TRBV13 | NA | TRBD1 | TGTGCCAGCAGCTTCCGGGACAGGGGGGCCTCCGAGCAGTACTTC | CASSFRDRGASEQYF
TRBJ2-7 | TRBV25-1 | once | TRBD2 | TGTGCCAGCAGTTTGAGCGGGAGGATCCACGAGCAGTACTTC | CASSLSGRIHEQYF
TRBJ1-1 | TRBV30 | NA | TRBD1 | TGTGCCTGGGACAGGGGCGTGGGGAACACTGAAGCTTTCTTT | CAWDRGVGNTEAFF
TRBJ2-7 | TRBV27 | NA | NA | TGTGCCAGCAGCCCGTCGTCGGGTGTGAGGTCCTACGAGCAGTACTTC | CASSPSSGVRSYEQYF
TRBJ2-1 | TRBV30 | NA | NA | TGTGCCTGGAGTCATCGGGGCGGAGACAATGAGCAGTTCTTC | CAWSHRGGDNEQFF
TRBJ2-5 | TRBV27 | NA | NA | TGTGCCAGCAGTTTAGGTTCTTCCGGTTATCGGGAGACCCAGTACTTC | CASSLGSSGYRETQYF
TRBJ2-7 | TRBV7-9 | NA | NA | TGTGCCAGCAGCTTACCAGCCTCCTACGAGCAGTACTTC | CASSLPASYEQYF
TRBJ2-7 | TRBV4-1 | NA | NA | TGCGCCAGCAGACGATTAGGGCTAGACGACGAGCAGTACTTC | CASRRLGLDDEQYF
TRBJ2-2 | TRBV7-9 | NA | NA | TGTGCCAGCAGCTTAGCATCAGCGGGTCCGGGCACCGGGGAGCTGTTTTTT | CASSLASAGPGTGELFF
TRBJ1-2 | TRBV5-1 | NA | NA | TGCGCCAGCAGCTTGGAAGGGACTGCCGCCTATGGCTACACCTTC | CASSLEGTAAYGYTF
TRBJ2-4 | TRBV3-2 | NA | NA | TGTGCCAGCAGCCCATGTGAGTACTTC | CASSPCEYF